The table lists the clone carrying this T cell receptor (beta chain) with a few counts. What it binds is unknown. These data come from a study of blood T cells in healthy people across ages. Study-level findings and limits: More naive CD4+ cells and higher diversity were found in long-lived than in aged donors.

The use of a sample-barcoded 5' primer and a J-beta primer mix characterized a second PCR of roughly 7 to 11 cycles. TCRdb called the 5' RACE reads again in MiXCR, with one record for every CDR3 protein. The sample carries around 1,000,000 distinct CDR3 sequences, 20% to 25% recorded once. These same data were also listed under a study on T cells of mothers and their children. That study adds: Second-PCR primer M1S introduced sample barcodes and 2-4 random nucleotides.

Material for sequencing was blood. This sequence originates from a girl aged 2 to 10 in good health.

The CDR3 nucleotides read TGTGCCAGCAGCTTAGCCTTGCGCTACGAGCAGTACTTC. Translated: CASSLALRYEQYF. V and J are TRBV7-2 and TRBJ2-5; the D is unclear. The DNA end favors TRBJ2-7, so the J call may be wrong. The V gene's germline CDR1 is SGHTA and CDR2 FQGNSA. The CDR3 spans 13 residues.